This T cell receptor (beta chain) was sequenced during a study of blood T cells in healthy people across ages. Alongside a J-beta primer mix, a sample-barcoded 5' primer served in a second PCR lasting about 6 to 11 cycles. MiXCR, applied by TCRdb to the 5' RACE reads, yields one record per CDR3 protein. This sample carries around 500,000 distinct CDR3 sequences, about 27% of them seen once, and the ten largest clones take over 3.5%. This clonotype was detected once. The antigen is not known. Trimming removed 7 bases at V and 4 bases at J, with 17 bases between. Germline V CDR1 and CDR2: SQVTM, ANQGSEA. This CDR3 is 13 amino acids long. Study outcomes and limitations: TCR beta diversity, measured per million T cells, fell in a roughly linear way with age. Whereas aged donors had fewer naive CD4+ cells, long-lived donors had more of them and higher diversity.

This same sample was also taken into another study, of T cells of mothers and their children.

Sample: blood. This chain joins TRBV29-1 and TRBJ2-7; perhaps TRBD1 as D (7 bases). The sequence was obtained from a boy between 2 and 15 years old in good health. The CDR3 nucleotides are TGCAGCGGGGGGGACAGAACAGGGTACGAGCAGTACTTC. Translating it yields CSGGDRTGYEQYF.